This TCR beta chain is drawn from a study of blood T cell repertoires in COVID-19. Whole-study context: Sources were T cells, B-cell-depleted T cells, or PBMCs; the material itself was cDNA or gDNA.

TCRdb's copy holds only in-frame clones and misses some; the assay was immunoSEQ multiplex PCR. The data contain under 250,000 clones, about nine tenths of them singletons. The sample holds a few counts of this clone. The receptor was isolated from a woman in her 30s with acute COVID-19. Sequenced sample: PBMCs or T cells enriched from blood (not recorded which).

CDR3 loop: CASSQGAGLAGNTQYF. In DNA form, the CDR3 reads TGTGCCAGCAGCCAAGGAGCGGGACTAGCGGGGAATACGCAGTATTTT. The chain joins TRBV3-1 (or the pseudogene TRBV3-2) to TRBJ2-3; the match to TRBD2 covers 13 bases. The J segment lost 7 bases and the V segment lost 1 base, leaving 5 bases of the junction unmatched. CDR3 length: 16 amino acids. Germline CDR1 is LGHDT and CDR2 is YNNKEL (reference sequence).